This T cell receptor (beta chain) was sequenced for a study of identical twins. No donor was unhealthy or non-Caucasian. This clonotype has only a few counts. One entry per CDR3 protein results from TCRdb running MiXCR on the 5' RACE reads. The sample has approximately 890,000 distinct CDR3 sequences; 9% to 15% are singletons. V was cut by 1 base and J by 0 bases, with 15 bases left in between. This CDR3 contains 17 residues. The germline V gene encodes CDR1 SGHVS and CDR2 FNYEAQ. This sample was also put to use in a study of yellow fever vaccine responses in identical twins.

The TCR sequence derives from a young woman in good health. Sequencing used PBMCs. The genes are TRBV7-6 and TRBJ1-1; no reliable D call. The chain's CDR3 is CASSLEPRITMNTEAFF. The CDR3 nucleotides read TGTGCCAGCAGCTTAGAACCGAGAATCACAATGAACACTGAAGCTTTCTTT. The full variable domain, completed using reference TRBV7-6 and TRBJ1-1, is GAGVSQSPRYKVTKRGQDVALRCDPISGHVSLYWYRQALGQGPEFLTYFNYEAQQDKSGLPNDRFSAERPEGSISTLTIQRTEQRDSAMYRCASSLEPRITMNTEAFFGQGTRLTVV.